Shown below are 15 T cell receptor beta chains from a single sample sequenced in a study of cytomegalovirus exposure and HLA in healthy donors. The PCR employed 60 Vbeta primers together with 13 Jbeta primers. TCRdb keeps only in-frame clones here, not all; method: immunoSEQ multiplex PCR. This repertoire includes 65,000 to 85,000 clones. Sequencing input: PBMCs. All receptors derive from a female donor in good health and CMV-seropositive.

The chain joins TRBV6-1 to TRBJ1-5, with TRBD1 identical over 7 bases. J lost 3 bases, V lost 1 base, and 9 bases had no gene match. This CDR3 has 17 residues. From germline, CDR1 is MNHNS and CDR2 SASEGT. The CDR3 reads CASSEVYLDRDNQPQHF. CDR3 coding DNA: TGTGCCAGCAGTGAAGTATACCTAGACAGGGACAATCAGCCCCAGCATTTT.

The chain combines TRBV4-1 with TRBJ1-5; tentative D call: TRBD1 (6 bases). Trimming shortened V by 4 bases and J by 1 base, and 14 bases separated the two germline ends. Germline V gene data show CDR1 as MGHRA and CDR2 as YSYEKL. CDR3 length equals 16 residues. CDR3 loop: CASSREIGGSNQPQHF. Here the CDR3 DNA reads TGCGCCAGCAGCCGAGAGATAGGGGGAAGCAATCAGCCCCAGCATTTT.

The V call is TRBV11-1, the J call TRBJ2-7; 9 bases match TRBD1. V trimming: 4 bases; J trimming: 2 bases; junction bases outside the gene matches: 6. Looked up from germline, CDR1 is SGHAT and CDR2 is FQDESV (reference sequence). The CDR3 runs to 15 residues. CDR3 nucleotide sequence: TGTGCCAGCAGCTCACCGGGACAGGGAGCCTACGAGCAGTACTTC. It specifies CASSSPGQGAYEQYF.

This sequence joins TRBV27 and TRBJ1-2; D perhaps matches TRBD1 (6 bases). V lost 6 bases to trimming and J lost 6 bases, with 14 bases between them. CDR1 MNHEY and CDR2 SMNVEV come from the germline V gene (reference sequence). CDR3 size: 13 residues. DNA of the CDR3: TGTGCCAGCAGCAGGGGTCGGTCTAATGGCTACACCTTC. Protein: CASSRGRSNGYTF.

The chain uses TRBV6-5 and TRBJ1-3; 7 bases are a match to TRBD1. The V and J ends lost 6 bases and 4 bases, in that order; junction bases with no gene match: 9. CDR3 length: 15 residues. CDR1 MNHEY and CDR2 SVGAGI come from the germline V gene. The CDR3 coding sequence is TGTGCCAGCAGCTTCGGACAGGTGGGCGGAAACACCATATATTTT. Its translation: CASSFGQVGGNTIYF.

The chain employs TRBV5-1 and TRBJ2-3; possibly TRBD2 for D (5 bases). The CDR3 runs 18 residues. V dropped 0 bases and J dropped 0 bases, with 17 bases sitting between them. Germline assignment: CDR1 SGHRS and CDR2 YFSETQ. The CDR3 reads CASSLGASRGASTDTQYF. CDR3 nucleotides: TGCGCCAGCAGCTTGGGGGCTAGCCGGGGAGCTAGCACAGATACGCAGTATTTT.

This chain links TRBV5-6 with TRBJ2-3, with 8 bases matching TRBD2. Germline values: CDR1 SGHDT, CDR2 YYEEEE. V trimming: 6 bases; J trimming: 2 bases; junction bases outside the gene matches: 8. The CDR3 sequence is 15 residues long. Written as DNA, the CDR3 is TGTGCCAGCACCCCGGGGGGGGACCCCACAGATACGCAGTATTTT. Translation: CASTPGGDPTDTQYF.

The V and J genes are TRBV7-9 and TRBJ2-1; TRBD2 matches at 13 bases. Germline lookup yields CDR1 SEHNR and CDR2 FQNEAQ (reference sequence). CDR3 length: 18 amino acids. J was trimmed by 7 bases and V by 2 bases; bases with no gene match: 11. The CDR3 protein is CASSLNPGLAGARNEQFF. CDR3 sequence (DNA): TGTGCCAGCAGCTTAAATCCCGGACTAGCGGGAGCAAGGAATGAGCAGTTCTTC.

The chain joins TRBV27 to TRBJ2-5; no firm D call. Between the trimmed V and J ends, which lost 2 bases and 0 bases, there was a span of 4 bases. Germline loops: CDR1 MNHEY, CDR2 SMNVEV (reference sequence). CDR3 length: 13 residues. CDR3 region: CASSLGHQETQYF. The DNA of the CDR3 is TGTGCCAGCAGTTTAGGCCACCAAGAGACCCAGTACTTC.

This chain uses TRBV2 with TRBJ1-2, with D possibly being TRBD1 (5 bases). The CDR3 length is 14 residues. Per the germline V gene, CDR1 is SNHLY and CDR2 is FYNNEI. V lost 0 bases and J 6 bases, leaving 11 bases between the germline ends. This chain's CDR3 is CASSEALLTDGYTF. In nucleotides, the CDR3 is TGTGCCAGCAGTGAAGCGCTTCTGACAGATGGCTACACCTTC. Looking up the rest from reference TRBV2 and TRBJ1-2 gives the full variable domain: EPEVTQTPSHQVTQMGQEVILRCVPISNHLYFYWYRQILGQKVEFLVSFYNNEISEKSEIFDDQFSVERPDGSNFTLKIRSTKLEDSAMYFCASSEALLTDGYTFGSGTRLTVV.

This chain uses TRBV9 with TRBJ2-3; 12 nucleotides line up with TRBD2. CDR1 SGDLS and CDR2 YYNGEE come from the germline V gene. With 4 bases clipped from V and 0 bases from J, the junction kept 15 bases outside the gene matches. This CDR3 spans 20 amino acids. CDR3 in DNA: TGTGCCAGCAGCCCCCGGCTAGCGGGGGGGAGCCGGTCTAGCACAGATACGCAGTATTTT. Its protein product is CASSPRLAGGSRSSTDTQYF.

V usage is TRBV30 and J usage is TRBJ2-7; possible D gene TRBD2, 6 bases. V was trimmed by 8 bases and J by 2 bases, leaving 13 bases between them. Germline CDR1 is GTSNPN and CDR2 is SVGIG (reference sequence). This CDR3 is 12 amino acids long. CDR3 sequence reads: CAGGTATYEQYF. The CDR3 nucleotides read TGTGCCGGGGGGACGGCAACCTACGAGCAGTACTTC.

For this clone: The junction differs from germline at one of its ends, possibly a read error. CDR3 in amino acids: CSAEGQGIF. The DNA of the CDR3 is TGCAGTGCGGAGGGACAGGGAATCTTC. The genes are TRBV20-1 and TRBJ2-1; 9 positions match TRBD1. Germline CDR1 and CDR2: DFQATT and SNEGSKA (reference sequence). This CDR3 region has 9 residues.

The V call is TRBV7-2, the J call TRBJ2-1, with 7 bases aligning to TRBD1. Germline CDR1 is SGHTA and CDR2 is FQGNSA. The CDR3 runs 15 residues. V shed 0 bases, J shed 2 bases, and the junction held 1 base outside the gene matches. The CDR3 loop is CASSLAQGAYNEQFF. The CDR3 bases are TGTGCCAGCAGCTTAGCCCAGGGGGCCTACAATGAGCAGTTCTTC.

The chain links TRBV28 to TRBJ2-1, with 14 bases lining up with TRBD2. The V gene end was trimmed by 2 bases and the J gene end by 9 bases; junction bases not matched to a gene: 9. The CDR3 is made up of 17 amino acids. Germline CDR1 is MDHEN and CDR2 is SYDVKM. The CDR3 bases are TGTGCCAGCAGTTTACCCGGACTAGCGGGAGGAAACAGTGAGCAGTTCTTC. It translates to CASSLPGLAGGNSEQFF.